Below, one TCR beta chain is given with its context. J lost 4 bases, V lost 5 bases, and 7 bases had no gene match. Germline loops: CDR1 SNHLY, CDR2 FYNNEI. The CDR3 covers 15 residues. These data come from a study of cytomegalovirus exposure and HLA in healthy donors. The primer mix had 60 Vbeta and 13 Jbeta primers. Here immunoSEQ multiplex PCR was the method, and the copy in TCRdb shows in-frame clones only, minus some. The sample holds over 200,000 clones, around 88% seen once. The chain employs TRBV2 and TRBJ1-1, with 10 bases lining up with TRBD1. The sequence was collected from a woman aged 18-30 years in good health and CMV-seronegative. The material sequenced was PBMCs. This CDR3 reads CASSLRRDRGTEAFF. The CDR3 nucleotides are TGTGCCAGCAGTCTCCGCCGGGACAGGGGCACTGAAGCTTTCTTT.